This TCR beta chain was identified in a study of response to subunit inactivated influenza vaccine (dated by TCRdb to the late 2010s). With regard to the full study: Deep quantitative profiling of the T cell receptor repertoire was used in the study to follow responses to a trivalent subunit inactivated influenza vaccine.

About this clonotype: Its antigen remains unidentified. Within one base of it there is no much larger clone, and no base qualities were kept.

Libraries were made using RT-PCR. Sequencing took place on an Illumina HiSeq 2500. The public reads were reprocessed in TCRdb via fastp at Q25 and MiXCR, keeping in-frame beta chains. Rows are combined by CDR3 protein, so each entry shows the most common genes and DNA. The sample table lists hundreds of thousands of distinct CDR3 sequences, over 9% of them with a count of one. The top ten constitute 8% to 13% of the sample. Study-level results and caveats: The authors proposed that each seasonal influenza vaccination may bring in only a limited number of new T cells.

Another study also made use of these data, one on T cells expressing NK-cell markers. The second investigation adds: TCR beta cDNA libraries were prepared using 5'RACE template switching, which introduced a universal primer site and unique molecular identifiers. Three sorted T-cell subsets (CD3+CD56+NKG2C+, CD3+CD56+NKG2C- and CD3+CD56-NKG2C+) from 7 to 9 donors had their TCR beta-chain repertoires profiled. Among the eight sequenced donors, seven were HCMV-seropositive and one was HCMV-seronegative. In several experiments an anti-gammadeltaTCR antibody was added to restrict sorting to alphabetaTCR-expressing T cells. In roughly six donors, the dominant CD3+CD56+NKG2C+ clonotypes ranked among the top 10 CD8+ clonotypes, making up roughly 1.0-7.0% of CD8+ T cells. Those dominant clonotypes were again the most abundant among CD3+CD56-NKG2C+ cells in a few donors, at roughly 25-60.1%. It remained unclear whether the expanded NKG2C-expressing T cell clones were specific for HCMV antigens. The eight sequenced donors were randomly selected healthy volunteers, three men and five women. HCMV-specific IgG was detected in serum with a commercial ELISA kit to determine HCMV serostatus. Peripheral blood mononuclear cells were isolated from blood by Ficoll density gradient centrifugation. For six donors, unsorted PBMC were also used to sequence bulk peripheral blood T-cell repertoires. Synthesis of cDNA was primed from the TCR beta constant segment and was followed by two consecutive PCR amplification steps. Sequencing of the libraries produced 2 x 150 bp reads on Illumina HiSeq 2000/2500, MiSeq or NextSeq. MIGEC handled demultiplexing of the reads and grouping by UMI, while MiTCR was used to assemble and quantify clonotypes. To remove erroneous sequences, TCR cDNA sequences were retained only when supported by two or more reads. The tcR package was used for downstream repertoire analysis, and clonotypes were matched across fractions by CDR3 nucleotide sequence plus V segment. VDJmatch was used to annotate antigen specificity against VDJdb, with one amino acid substitution allowed in CDR3.

The TCR comes from a man in his fifties who received an inactivated influenza vaccine. Donor details come from another sample of the same person, matched by shared clones. This material consisted of PBMCs from blood, taken on the day of vaccination.

At the DNA level, the sequence is TGTGCCAGCAGCTTGATAGTCAGCGCCTTTGGCACAGATACGCAGTATTTT. Its coded protein is CASSLIVSAFGTDTQYF. The sequence links TRBV7-2 to TRBJ2-3, with the D gene call left open. Spanning cysteine to phenylalanine, the CDR3 consists of 17 amino acids. The read is trimmed to its CDR3 DNA, 51 bases read in frame from base 1. V loses 3 bases, J loses 1 base, and the germline ends lie 17 bases apart. The germline V gene specifies SGHTA as CDR1 and FQGNSA as CDR2.